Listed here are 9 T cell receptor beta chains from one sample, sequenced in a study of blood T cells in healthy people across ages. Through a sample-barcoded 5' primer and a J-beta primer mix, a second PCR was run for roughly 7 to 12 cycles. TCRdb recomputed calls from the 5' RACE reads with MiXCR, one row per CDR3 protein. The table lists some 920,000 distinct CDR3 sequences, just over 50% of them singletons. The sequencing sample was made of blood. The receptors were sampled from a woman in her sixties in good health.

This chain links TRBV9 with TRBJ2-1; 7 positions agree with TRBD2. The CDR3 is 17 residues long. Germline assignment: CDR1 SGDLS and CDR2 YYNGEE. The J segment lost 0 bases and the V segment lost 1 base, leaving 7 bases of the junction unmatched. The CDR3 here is CASSVSMGGSSYNEQFF. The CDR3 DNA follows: TGTGCCAGCAGCGTAAGTATGGGCGGGAGCTCCTACAATGAGCAGTTCTTC.

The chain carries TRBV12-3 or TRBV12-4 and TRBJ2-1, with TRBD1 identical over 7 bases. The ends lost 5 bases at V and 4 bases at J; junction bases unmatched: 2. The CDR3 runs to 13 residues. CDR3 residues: CASSADRYNEQFF. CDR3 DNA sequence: TGTGCCAGCAGTGCGGACAGGTACAATGAGCAGTTCTTC.

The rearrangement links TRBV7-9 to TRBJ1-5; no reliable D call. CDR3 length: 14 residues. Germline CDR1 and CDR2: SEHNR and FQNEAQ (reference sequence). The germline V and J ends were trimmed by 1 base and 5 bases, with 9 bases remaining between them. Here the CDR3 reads CASSLDSVDQPQHF. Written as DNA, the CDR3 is TGTGCCAGCAGCTTAGATTCGGTCGATCAGCCCCAGCATTTT. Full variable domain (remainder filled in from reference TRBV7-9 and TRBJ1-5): DTGVSQNPRHKITKRGQNVTFRCDPISEHNRLYWYRQTLGQGPEFLTYFQNEAQLEKSRLLSDRFSAERPKGSFSTLEIQRTEQGDSAMYLCASSLDSVDQPQHFGDGTRLSIL.

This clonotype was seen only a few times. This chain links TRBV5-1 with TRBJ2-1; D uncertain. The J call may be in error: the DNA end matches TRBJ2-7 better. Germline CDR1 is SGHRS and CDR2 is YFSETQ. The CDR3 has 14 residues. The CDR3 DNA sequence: TGCGCCAGCAGTTTGTACAACCCGGGTCTCGAGCAGTACTTC. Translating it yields CASSLYNPGLEQYF.

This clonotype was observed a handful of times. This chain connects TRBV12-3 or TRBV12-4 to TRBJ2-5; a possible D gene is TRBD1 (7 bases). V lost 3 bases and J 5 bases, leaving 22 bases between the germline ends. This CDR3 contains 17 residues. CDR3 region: CASSFFGQGGSGETQYF. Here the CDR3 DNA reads TGTGCCAGCAGTTTTTTTGGTCAGGGGGGTTCAGGGGAGACCCAGTACTTC.

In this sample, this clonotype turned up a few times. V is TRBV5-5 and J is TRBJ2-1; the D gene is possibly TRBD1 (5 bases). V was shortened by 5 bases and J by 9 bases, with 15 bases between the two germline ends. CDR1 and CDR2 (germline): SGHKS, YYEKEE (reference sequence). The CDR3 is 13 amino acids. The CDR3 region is CASRSTFQGEQFF. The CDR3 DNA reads TGTGCCAGCAGGTCGACGTTCCAGGGTGAGCAGTTCTTC.

CDR3 sequence (DNA): TGCAGTGCTAGAGATGGGGGGGTGATTGCCTACGAGCAGTACTTC. Encoded protein: CSARDGGVIAYEQYF. V usage is TRBV20-1 and J usage is TRBJ2-7, with 7 bases aligning to TRBD2. The CDR3 contains 15 residues. V dropped 0 bases and J dropped 2; count of bases not matched to a gene: 7. Germline CDR1 and CDR2: DFQATT and SNEGSKA (reference sequence).

The CDR3: CASSRTSGGGTDTQYF. The CDR3, as DNA: TGTGCCAGCAGTCGGACTAGCGGTGGGGGCACAGATACGCAGTATTTT. This sequence joins TRBV6-5 and TRBJ2-3; the match to TRBD2 covers 10 bases. CDR1 and CDR2 from the germline V gene are MNHEY and SVGAGI. The CDR3 covers 16 residues. The V and J ends lost 5 bases and 1 base, in that order; junction bases with no gene match: 6.

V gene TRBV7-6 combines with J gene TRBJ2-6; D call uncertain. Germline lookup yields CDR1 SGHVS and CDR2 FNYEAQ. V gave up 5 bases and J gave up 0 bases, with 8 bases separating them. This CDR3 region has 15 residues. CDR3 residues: CASSLHYSGANVLTF. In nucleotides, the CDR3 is TGTGCCAGCAGCCTTCATTACTCTGGGGCCAACGTCCTGACTTTC.